The 15 T cell receptor beta chains given below trace back to one sample, sequenced in a study of T cells in Graves' hyperthyroidism and ophthalmopathy (dated by TCRdb to about 2019). The library was built by means of multiplex PCR. The instrument given in TCRdb is Illumina HiSeq 2000. TCR beta CDR3 regions were amplified from RNA transcripts. The TCR CDR3 was subjected to a first round of RT-PCR using the HTBI primer set and the Qiagen OneStep RT-PCR kit. TCRdb ran its own pipeline on the public reads, namely fastp trimming at Q25 and MiXCR clone calling, and kept in-frame beta chains. A single entry per CDR3 protein holds the most common genes and DNA from its merged rows. The sample has around 350,000 distinct CDR3 sequences on record, approximately 18% of them singletons. More than 30% of the sample is held by the ten biggest clonotypes. The sample comprised blood. These receptors were taken from a woman younger than 45 with Graves' hyperthyroidism that later progressed to Graves' ophthalmopathy.

The table lists this clonotype with many counts. This sequence joins TRBV28 and TRBJ2-3, with D tentatively TRBD1 or TRBD2 (5 bases each). V shed 4 bases and J shed 1 base, with 15 bases lying between them. CDR3 length equals 16 residues. Germline CDR1 reads MDHEN; CDR2 reads SYDVKM. The CDR3 DNA follows: TGTGCCAGCAGTTCTGGGACCGGGGCGGGCACAGATACGCAGTATTTT. As protein: CASSSGTGAGTDTQYF.

The chain has TRBV14 and TRBJ2-1, with TRBD1 matching 8 bases. The CDR3 is 16 amino acids. Germline lookup yields CDR1 SGHDN and CDR2 FVKESK. V trimming: 0 bases; J trimming: 5 bases; junction bases outside the gene matches: 6. The CDR3 bases are TGTGCCAGCAGCCAAGATCCGGGACAGGTAAACAATGAGCAGTTCTTC. Translated, it gives CASSQDPGQVNNEQFF.

In this sample, this clonotype turned up many times. A read error may account for a junction end that differs from germline. The V and J genes are TRBV5-1 and TRBJ2-5, with a possible D match to TRBD2 (6 bases). This CDR3 is 13 amino acids long. The germline gives CDR1 SGHRS, CDR2 YFSETQ. As DNA, the CDR3 is TGTGCCAGCAGCCCTGGGGGGCAAGAGACCCAGTACTTC. Protein sequence: CASSPGGQETQYF.

The V call is TRBV30, the J call TRBJ2-2; D is possibly TRBD1 (6 bases). Deletions cut 3 bases from V and 4 bases from J, with 9 bases between. In germline, CDR1 is GTSNPN, CDR2 SVGIG (reference sequence). CDR3 length: 13 residues. CDR3: CAWSGTSTGELFF. CDR3 bases: TGTGCCTGGAGCGGGACATCCACCGGGGAGCTGTTTTTT. Full variable domain (rest looked up from reference TRBV30 and TRBJ2-2): SQTIHQWPATLVQPVGSPLSLECTVEGTSNPNLYWYRQAAGRGLQLLFYSVGIGQISSEVPQNLSASRPQDRQFILSSKKLLLSDSGFYLCAWSGTSTGELFFGEGSRLTVL.

This clonotype has just one count. This chain connects TRBV7-2 to TRBJ2-1; 10 nucleotides align to TRBD2. V was clipped by 0 bases and J by 0 bases; unmatched bases: 11. The CDR3 extends over 20 amino acids. The germline V gene has CDR1 SGHTA and CDR2 FQGNSA. The CDR3 DNA reads TGTGCCAGCAGCTTAGCGGCGCTAGCGGGAGTGCAAAGCTCCTACAATGAGCAGTTCTTC. It specifies CASSLAALAGVQSSYNEQFF.

This clonotype was observed a few times. This rearrangement joins TRBV4-1 to TRBJ2-1, with no clear D. Trimming pared 2 bases from V and 9 bases from J, leaving 14 bases between. CDR3 length equals 14 residues. The germline V gene has CDR1 MGHRA and CDR2 YSYEKL. The CDR3 bases are TGCGCCAGCAGCCAAAGGGCCAGCGCTGGTGAGCAGTTCTTC. As protein: CASSQRASAGEQFF.

V is TRBV7-9 and J is TRBJ2-7, with a possible D match to TRBD2 (6 bases). The germline CDR1 and CDR2 sequences are SEHNR and FQNEAQ (reference sequence). V gave up 1 base and J gave up 2 bases, with 12 bases separating them. The CDR3 is 15 residues long. In DNA form, the CDR3 reads TGTGCCAGCAGCTTAGAACTCAGGGAGGCCTACGAGCAGTACTTC. Translated: CASSLELREAYEQYF.

The J gene is TRBJ2-7, the V gene TRBV7-2; 10 bases are shared with TRBD1. V lost 5 bases, J lost 7 bases, and 8 bases stayed unmatched. Germline CDR1 and CDR2: SGHTA and FQGNSA. The CDR3 contains 14 residues. The CDR3 loop reads CASSIDRGRGEQYF. The CDR3 region has the DNA TGTGCCAGCAGCATCGACAGGGGGCGAGGTGAGCAGTACTTC.

This clonotype was counted many times. The rearrangement links TRBV6-1 to TRBJ2-7; 8 nucleotides match TRBD1. The V segment lost 3 bases and the J segment 3 bases; nucleotides outside the gene matches: 7. The CDR3 covers 15 residues. The germline CDR1 and CDR2 sequences are MNHNS and SASEGT. CDR3 protein: CASSDVGTGDYEQYF. The CDR3 DNA sequence: TGTGCCAGCAGTGACGTTGGGACAGGAGACTACGAGCAGTACTTC.

This clonotype was observed at least ten times. The chain combines TRBV28 with TRBJ2-1, with 9 positions matching TRBD1. The trim removed 2 bases at V and 8 bases at J, leaving 7 bases unmatched. There are 15 residues in the CDR3. Germline V gene data show CDR1 as MDHEN and CDR2 as SYDVKM. The CDR3 spells CASSLSGTGFYEQFF. CDR3 DNA sequence: TGTGCCAGCAGTTTAAGTGGGACAGGGTTTTATGAGCAGTTCTTC.

This clonotype was seen at least ten times. The chain is built from TRBV2 and TRBJ2-7, with D perhaps TRBD1 (6 bases). This CDR3 has 14 residues. Looked up from germline, CDR1 is SNHLY and CDR2 is FYNNEI. V was pared by 1 base and J by 2 bases, with 9 bases between. CDR3 loop: CASSEEGGTYEQYF. CDR3 bases: TGTGCCAGCAGTGAAGAAGGGGGAACCTACGAGCAGTACTTC.

With regard to this clonotype: A read error is possible here, since a much larger clone lies one base away. This chain joins TRBV15 and TRBJ1-3; D ambiguous. This CDR3 contains 16 residues. From germline, CDR1 is LNHNV and CDR2 YYDKDF (reference sequence). CDR3 in DNA: TGTGTCACCAGCAGTGTGGAGACGTTGTCTGGAAACACCATATATTTT. Translation: CVTSSVETLSGNTIYF.

There are a few counts of this clonotype. This may arise from a read error, as a much more abundant clone is one base away. The chain is built from TRBV6-1 and TRBJ2-1; the D is unclear. The length of the CDR3 is 13 residues. Germline CDR1 and CDR2: MNHNS and SASEGT. The V end lost 2 bases, the J end lost 10 bases, and 12 bases lay between the germline ends. In nucleotides, the CDR3 is TGTGCCAGCAGTGAAATCCCCTACTACGAGCAGTTCTTC. It translates to CASSEIPYYEQFF.

This clonotype was detected ten times or more. The J gene is TRBJ2-7, the V gene TRBV6-2 or TRBV6-3; no firm D call. V lost 2 bases and J lost 4, with 9 bases in between. The germline CDR1 and CDR2 sequences are MNHEY and SVGEGT. This CDR3 is 13 amino acids long. This CDR3 reads CASSYTLMYEQYF. The DNA of the CDR3 is TGTGCCAGCAGTTACACTCTTATGTACGAGCAGTACTTC.

This rearrangement joins TRBV4-1 to TRBJ1-2, with D possibly being TRBD1 (5 bases). The CDR3 runs to 17 residues. Trimming left V 0 bases short and J 4 bases short, with 18 bases between. Germline lookup yields CDR1 MGHRA and CDR2 YSYEKL. The CDR3 is CASSQDPVWGLGYGYTF. CDR3 nucleotide sequence: TGCGCCAGCAGCCAAGATCCGGTTTGGGGCTTGGGCTATGGCTACACCTTC.